This is a list of T cell receptor beta chains from one sample in a study of OX40 agonist ivuxolimab in advanced cancers. Assay used: immunoSEQ multiplex PCR; TCRdb lists only in-frame clones, some missing. Here the sample spans about 89,000 clones, roughly 93% being singletons. The sequencing used CD4+ or CD8+ T cells sorted from blood, collected in a trial of the OX40 agonist ivuxolimab. These receptors were collected from an adult with an advanced solid tumor such as melanoma, head and neck, liver or kidney cancer. CDR3s include the opening cysteine and the closing phenylalanine or tryptophan. A D gene is named only where the DNA matches it firmly. Clone size appears in some rows only: once, few, many, or a class for an expanded clone.

clone_size,v_call,j_call,d_call,cdr3_aa,cdr3_nt
.,TRBV4-2,TRBJ2-1,.,CASAWTVGGANEQFF,TGTGCCAGCGCGTGGACTGTCGGTGGGGCCAATGAGCAGTTCTTC
.,TRBV30,TRBJ2-2,.,CAWGGVTGGELFF,TGTGCCTGGGGGGGCGTAACAGGCGGGGAGCTGTTTTTT
.,TRBV5-4,TRBJ2-1,.,CASSLAGLYNEQFF,TGTGCCAGCAGCTTGGCGGGGCTCTACAATGAGCAGTTCTTC
.,TRBV6-6,TRBJ2-3,TRBD2,CASSRPSGAPGDTQYF,TGTGCCAGCAGCCGACCGAGCGGGGCTCCAGGGGATACGCAGTATTTT
.,TRBV20-1,TRBJ2-4,TRBD2,CSAPTGGVQYF,TGCAGTGCGCCCACTGGGGGGGTTCAGTACTTC
.,TRBV30,TRBJ1-5,.,CAWSLGAGSGQPQHF,TGTGCCTGGAGCCTAGGGGCGGGGAGTGGGCAGCCCCAGCATTTT
.,TRBV7-2,TRBJ2-4,TRBD2,CASSLGLAGVIQYF,TGTGCCAGCAGCTTGGGACTAGCGGGTGTCATTCAGTACTTC
once,TRBV29-1,TRBJ2-5,.,CSVGARLQETQYF,TGCAGCGTTGGGGCGAGGCTCCAAGAGACCCAGTACTTC
.,TRBV19,TRBJ1-2,.,CASKRRAEDGYTF,TGTGCCAGTAAACGAAGGGCAGAAGATGGCTACACCTTC
.,TRBV7-3,TRBJ2-3,.,CASSLNGGLTDTQYF,TGTGCCAGCAGCTTAAACGGGGGACTCACAGATACGCAGTATTTT
.,TRBV9,TRBJ1-2,.,CASSALIRGVGYTF,TGTGCCAGCAGCGCGCTTATTAGGGGGGTTGGCTACACCTTC
few,TRBV28,TRBJ2-2,.,CASSLSRVFGTGELFF,TGTGCCAGCAGTTTGAGCAGGGTATTTGGCACCGGGGAGCTGTTTTTT
.,TRBV7-9,TRBJ1-1,.,CASSRQENTEAFF,TGTGCCAGCAGCCGACAAGAGAACACTGAAGCTTTCTTT
.,TRBV10-3,TRBJ2-1,.,CATAVIGEQFF,TGTGCCACCGCTGTTATCGGTGAGCAGTTCTTC
.,TRBV4-3,TRBJ1-4,.,CASSQGQTSTNEKLFF,TGCGCCAGCAGTCAGGGGCAGACTTCAACTAATGAAAAACTGTTTTTT
once,TRBV7-3,TRBJ1-2,.,CASSLQGDYGYTF,TGTGCCAGCAGCCTCCAGGGCGACTATGGCTACACCTTC
.,TRBV28,TRBJ1-2,TRBD1,CASNRQGLDGYTF,TGTGCCAGCAACAGACAGGGTTTAGATGGCTACACCTTC
.,TRBV29-1,TRBJ2-2,.,CSAQRGAVAGELFF,TGCAGCGCCCAGAGGGGGGCGGTGGCCGGGGAGCTGTTTTTT
.,TRBV28,TRBJ1-5,.,CASSLSSQGGDQPQHF,TGTGCCAGCAGTTTATCGTCCCAGGGTGGGGATCAGCCCCAGCATTTT